This entry concerns a single T cell receptor beta chain. These data belong to a study of blood T cell repertoires in COVID-19. Background on the study: Acute-phase and convalescent COVID-19 samples originated in the United States, Italy and Spain.

The Seattle patients, enrolled during active infection, were followed longitudinally. Sequenced by immunoSEQ multiplex PCR; TCRdb stores in-frame clones only, minus some. Among about 130,000 clones listed, 80% to 90% were seen once. The V gene lost 4 bases and the J gene lost 3 bases, with 4 bases spanning the gap. The CDR3 is 11 residues long. Germline V gene data show CDR1 as ENHRY and CDR2 as SYGVKD. The clonotype comes from a man aged 55-75 years with COVID-19, enrolled during active disease. The chain uses TRBV10-3 and TRBJ2-7; D uncertain. Sequenced: peripheral blood. As DNA, the CDR3 is TGTGCCATCAGTGCGGGCTACGAGCAGTACTTC. Translation gives CAISAGYEQYF.